The rows below give T cell receptor beta chains drawn from one sample of a study of PD-L1 blockade in urothelial cancer. The method was immunoSEQ multiplex PCR; TCRdb's version includes in-frame clones alone and lacks a portion of them. Among fewer than 60,000 clones listed, about 85% were seen once. The source material was PBMCs, sampled around atezolizumab (anti-PD-L1) treatment. Every receptor here comes from a man aged 70-80 years with urothelial cancer. Each CDR3 is given with its conserved first and last residue. D genes are given only for firm matches. Part of the rows lack a size; the others show once, few, many or a class for expanded clones.

j_call d_call clone_size v_call cdr3_aa cdr3_nt
TRBJ1-2 . . TRBV27 CASKSAGGQSGGYTF TGTGCCAGCAAATCGGCGGGGGGGCAATCGGGGGGCTACACCTTC
TRBJ1-4 . once TRBV28 CASSFRGFEKLFF TGTGCCAGCAGTTTCCGGGGGTTCGAAAAACTGTTTTTT
TRBJ2-1 TRBD2 . TRBV10-2 CASALASGRFGGNEQFF TGCGCCAGTGCCTTGGCTAGCGGGAGGTTCGGAGGCAATGAGCAGTTCTTC
TRBJ2-7 TRBD1 . TRBV30 CAWSSGQGTEQYF TGTGCCTGGAGTTCGGGACAGGGGACCGAGCAGTACTTC
TRBJ2-2 TRBD1 . TRBV7-9 CASRRQGALSGELFF TGTGCCAGCAGGCGACAGGGGGCATTGAGCGGGGAGCTGTTTTTT
TRBJ1-3 TRBD1 once TRBV6-1 CASSEDTGASGNTIYF TGTGCCAGCAGTGAAGACACAGGGGCATCTGGAAACACCATATATTTT
TRBJ1-1 . . TRBV28 CASSSHPRQLNTEAFF TGTGCCAGCAGTTCCCACCCCAGGCAATTGAACACTGAAGCTTTCTTT
TRBJ2-1 . . TRBV20-1 CSASWRGQFF TGCAGTGCTAGTTGGCGGGGGCAGTTCTTC
TRBJ2-5 TRBD1 . TRBV18 CASSPGTGGSGETQYF TGTGCCAGCTCACCGGGGACAGGGGGCTCGGGAGAGACCCAGTACTTC
TRBJ2-7 . once TRBV10-3 CAISEIAYGSYEQYF TGTGCCATCAGTGAGATCGCGTACGGGTCCTACGAGCAGTACTTC
TRBJ1-4 TRBD1 . TRBV9 CASSATGAANEKLFF TGTGCCAGCAGCGCGACAGGGGCCGCAAATGAAAAACTGTTTTTT
TRBJ2-7 TRBD1 . TRBV11-2 CASSFGTGFYEQYF TGTGCCAGCAGCTTCGGGACAGGGTTCTACGAGCAGTACTTC
TRBJ2-4 . . TRBV2 CASTKSQTTKNIQYF TGTGCCAGCACCAAGTCCCAAACAACCAAAAACATTCAGTACTTC
TRBJ2-5 TRBD1 . TRBV10-2 CASSEQGAGETQYF TGCGCCAGCAGTGAGCAGGGGGCGGGAGAGACCCAGTACTTC
TRBJ2-7 TRBD2 . TRBV7-3 CASSVGGGLAGPYEQYF TGTGCCAGCAGCGTAGGGGGGGGGCTAGCGGGACCCTACGAGCAGTACTTC
TRBJ2-7 . . TRBV5-5 CASSSVERAEQYF TGTGCCAGCAGCTCTGTTGAGAGGGCTGAGCAGTACTTC
TRBJ1-4 . . TRBV19 CASNRFSGATNEKLFF TGTGCCAGTAACCGCTTCTCGGGGGCAACTAATGAAAAACTGTTTTTT
TRBJ2-7 TRBD2 . TRBV5-1 CASSLVVAGDPYEQYF TGCGCCAGCAGCTTGGTTGTAGCGGGAGATCCCTACGAGCAGTACTTC
TRBJ1-3 TRBD1 few TRBV7-9 CASSFRTGAGNTIYF TGTGCCAGCAGCTTTCGGACAGGGGCTGGAAACACCATATATTTT
TRBJ2-7 TRBD1 . TRBV9 CASSVYGTGNEQYF TGTGCCAGCAGCGTATATGGGACAGGCAACGAGCAGTACTTC
TRBJ2-3 TRBD1 . TRBV9 CASSEGQGATDTQYF TGTGCCAGCAGCGAGGGACAGGGGGCCACAGATACGCAGTATTTT
TRBJ2-7 . . TRBV6-5 CASSYGGAGLPYEQYF TGTGCCAGCAGTTACGGGGGTGCGGGATTACCCTACGAGCAGTACTTC
TRBJ2-7 . . TRBV28 CASNSSPGAHGEQYF TGTGCCAGCAATTCCTCCCCAGGGGCCCACGGCGAGCAGTACTTC
TRBJ2-3 TRBD2 . TRBV18 CASSPAGGPLGDTQYF TGTGCCAGCTCACCAGCGGGAGGGCCGCTGGGAGATACGCAGTATTTT
TRBJ1-4 TRBD1 . TRBV4-1 CASSPGTDNEKLFF TGCGCCAGCAGCCCCGGGACAGATAATGAAAAACTGTTTTTT
TRBJ2-1 TRBD2 . TRBV5-1 CASSFGLAEYNEQFF TGCGCCAGCAGCTTTGGACTAGCGGAGTACAATGAGCAGTTCTTC
TRBJ2-2 TRBD1 . TRBV5-6 CASSPDRGETGELFF TGTGCCAGCAGCCCTGACAGGGGAGAAACCGGGGAGCTGTTTTTT
TRBJ2-4 TRBD1 . TRBV5-6 CASSLGTGKNIQYF TGTGCCAGCAGCTTGGGGACAGGCAAAAACATTCAGTACTTC
TRBJ2-7 TRBD1 . TRBV5-1 CASSPGQGGYEQYF TGCGCCAGCAGCCCTGGACAGGGCGGGTACGAGCAGTACTTC
TRBJ1-2 . few TRBV30 CAFGGGSTYGYTF TGTGCCTTTGGGGGCGGTTCAACCTATGGCTACACCTTC
TRBJ2-1 TRBD2 few TRBV5-1 CASSQRTSGTGNEQFF TGCGCCAGCAGCCAGAGGACTAGCGGGACTGGCAATGAGCAGTTCTTC
TRBJ2-7 . . TRBV30 CAFHQAPYEQYF TGTGCCTTCCACCAGGCACCCTACGAGCAGTACTTC
TRBJ1-5 . few TRBV19 CASSRGGGNQPQHF TGTGCCAGTAGCCGAGGGGGAGGCAATCAGCCCCAGCATTTT
TRBJ2-5 . . TRBV7-9 CASSLAGGGQETQYF TGTGCCAGCAGCTTAGCGGGGGGAGGCCAAGAGACCCAGTACTTC
TRBJ1-3 TRBD1 . TRBV2 CASSEGTGASGNTIYF TGTGCCAGCAGTGAAGGGACAGGGGCCTCCGGAAACACCATATATTTT
TRBJ2-7 . medium-sized TRBV4-2 CASSLDSYEQYF TGTGCCAGCAGCTTGGACTCGTACGAGCAGTACTTC
TRBJ2-7 TRBD1 few TRBV10-3 CAISAPGGDYEQYF TGTGCCATCAGTGCCCCAGGGGGAGACTACGAGCAGTACTTC
TRBJ2-3 . . TRBV15 CATSRTVNTDTQYF TGTGCCACCAGCAGGACAGTAAACACAGATACGCAGTATTTT
TRBJ2-3 . . TRBV7-3 CASSPLGGTDTQYF TGTGCCAGCAGCCCCCTTGGGGGGACAGATACGCAGTATTTT
TRBJ2-3 . . TRBV28 CASSPRGTEQADTQYF TGTGCCAGCAGTCCCAGGGGAACCGAACAAGCAGATACGCAGTATTTT
TRBJ2-3 . . TRBV7-9 CASSSTEGLSTDTQYF TGTGCCAGCAGCTCCACCGAGGGACTTAGCACAGATACGCAGTATTTT
TRBJ2-4 . few TRBV28 CASRGLAKNIQYF TGTGCCAGCAGGGGACTAGCCAAAAACATTCAGTACTTC
TRBJ2-3 TRBD2 . TRBV29-1 CSVGGGYAYF TGCAGCGTTGGGGGGGGATACGCGTATTTT
TRBJ2-7 TRBD2 . TRBV27 CASSSLTSGSYYEQYF TGTGCCAGCAGTTCGCTAACTAGCGGGAGTTACTACGAGCAGTACTTC
TRBJ2-7 TRBD2 . TRBV5-6 CASSFSGRARSEQYF TGTGCCAGCAGCTTTAGCGGGAGGGCCCGCTCCGAGCAGTACTTC
TRBJ2-1 TRBD2 . TRBV19 CASTGLADGRFSYNEQFF TGTGCCAGTACAGGACTAGCGGACGGACGATTCTCCTACAATGAGCAGTTCTTC
TRBJ2-1 TRBD2 . TRBV4-2 CASSPGGNEQFF TGTGCCAGCAGCCCGGGAGGTAATGAGCAGTTCTTC
TRBJ2-7 . . TRBV5-1 CASRASVSYEQYF TGCGCCAGCAGGGCTAGCGTCTCCTACGAGCAGTACTTC